These 4 T cell receptor beta chains share one sample of origin, sequenced in a study of cytomegalovirus exposure and HLA in healthy donors (dated by TCRdb to 2016 to 2017). The receptor library was made with the immunoSEQ multiplex PCR assay. A mixture of 60 forward primers for TCR Vbeta segments and 13 reverse primers for TCR Jbeta segments was used in the multiplex PCR. TCRdb mirrors the immuneACCESS table, restricted to in-frame sequences. Some clones are absent from its copies; in checked studies, under half trace to an unresolved V gene, and the reason for the others is unknown. This sample's table has entries for 110,000 to 150,000 clones. The top ten clonotypes cover 2% to 3% of the sample. The specimen was PBMCs. The receptors come from a man aged 35 to 55 in good health and CMV-seronegative.

This rearrangement joins TRBV6-4 to TRBJ2-1; 12 bases line up with TRBD2. Germline V gene data show CDR1 as MRHNA and CDR2 as SNTAGT. CDR3 size: 14 residues. The ends lost 4 bases at V and 9 bases at J; junction bases unmatched: 4. The CDR3 sequence: CASSASGGGGEQFF. The CDR3 bases are TGTGCCAGCAGTGCTAGCGGGGGGGGAGGTGAGCAGTTCTTC.

V is TRBV29-1 and J is TRBJ2-7; D might be TRBD1 (5 bases). From germline, CDR1 is SQVTM and CDR2 ANQGSEA. Trimming took off 2 bases at V and 0 bases at J, with 14 bases between the two ends. The CDR3 loop spans 15 amino acids. The CDR3 region is CSVETPWGGSYEQYF. CDR3 sequence (DNA): TGCAGCGTTGAAACCCCTTGGGGCGGCTCCTACGAGCAGTACTTC.

The chain carries TRBV6-1 and TRBJ1-1; D perhaps matches TRBD1 (6 bases). Germline CDR1 MNHNS, CDR2 SASEGT. This CDR3 region has 15 residues. The V end lost 0 bases, the J end lost 4 bases, and 12 bases lay between the germline ends. CDR3 nucleotide sequence: TGTGCCAGCAGTGAAGCGCGTACAGGGACCACTGAAGCTTTCTTT. This encodes CASSEARTGTTEAFF.

The chain links TRBV6-5 to TRBJ1-2, with TRBD1 identical over 9 bases. The junction had 7 bases not matched to a gene; V was cut back by 0 bases and J by 8 bases. Germline CDR1 MNHEY, CDR2 SVGAGI. This CDR3 comprises 15 residues. The CDR3 reads CASSYSPGQGDGYTF. CDR3 in DNA: TGTGCCAGCAGTTACTCTCCGGGACAGGGAGACGGCTACACCTTC.